This section outlines one T cell receptor (beta chain) sequence together with its context. The target of this receptor is not known. The library was built by means of 5' RACE. The input for every TCR library was 3500 ng of total RNA. For each sample, cDNA was synthesized in eight separate reactions using SMARTScribe reverse transcriptase. Unique molecular identifiers containing a 6-nucleotide sample barcode were introduced through template switching during cDNA synthesis. Amplification of TCRalpha and TCRbeta cDNA involved two nested PCRs of approximately 16 and 10 cycles, and each PCR was followed by bead purification. Before amplification, the cDNA was treated with uracil DNA-glycosylase and purified using the QIAquick PCR purification kit. The second PCR added Illumina TruSeq-compatible adapters along with sample-specific barcodes. Library quality and concentration were checked on TapeStation and Qubit, and libraries were pooled at around 5 ng each. Sequencing of pooled libraries was carried out on an Illumina HiSeq2500 single-index Rapid Run using 2 x 100 bp reads and custom sequencing primers. For the original study's pipeline: PCR and sequencing errors were corrected by UMI-based consensus assembly using MiGEC version 1.2.6. MiXCR version 2.1.1 was used to carry out V(D)J alignment, clonotype assembly and CDR3 extraction. Normalisation of gene usage, clonotype sharing and MAIT/NKT TCR abundance was achieved by analysing the top 1000, 10 000 and 20 000 clonotypes per sample. After downsampling to 27 000 UMIs, diversity was calculated as the inverse Simpson index using the vegan R package. Paired Mann-Whitney U tests were applied to discordant twin pairs, and Benjamini-Hochberg correction was used for multiple testing. TCRdb reprocessed the reads; each CDR3 protein sequence makes one entry, and DNA is unavailable. It is TCRdb's table, rather than the study itself, that gives the V and J calls and clone size. This sample's listing comprises about 420,000 distinct CDR3 sequences. The ten largest make up approximately 2.3% of the sample.

From each donor, an approximately 2.4 ml peripheral blood sample was collected into PAXgene tubes and kept at -80 degrees C. Total RNA was isolated from whole blood with the PAXgene blood miRNA kit on an automated QIAcube, without T cell sorting. Peripheral blood from monozygotic twin pairs who were concordant or discordant for inflammatory bowel disease underwent deep TCRalpha and TCRbeta repertoire profiling using unique molecular barcoding. Smoking habits were recorded for all twin pairs, with individuals classified as current, former or never smokers. The entry originates in a study of monozygotic twins with inflammatory bowel disease (dated by TCRdb to 2018 to 2020). In the study overall: In total, approximately 28 monozygotic twin pairs made up the full study: 19 Danish pairs, all IBD-discordant, plus nine German pairs, of which four were IBD-concordant and five were IBD-discordant. The search for disease-associated traits relied mainly on comparing IBD patients with their genetically identical healthy co-twins within discordant pairs. Each individual had, on average, about 151 000 unique TCRalpha sequences and 181 000 unique TCRbeta sequences available for analysis. Overall results and qualifications from the work: Repertoire similarity did not differ between concordant and discordant twins, which could be due to limited statistical power. The analysis was unable to tell apart different T cell subtypes. A decrease in TCRbeta repertoire diversity, as measured by inverse Simpson index, was observed in IBD patients compared with their healthy co-twins. The results gave no support for a single strong signal or clonotype linked to IBD. Compared with healthy twins, IBD patients had fewer clonotypes in common with other individuals, a difference most pronounced in patients showing signs of disease activity. Differing immunosuppressive treatments among patients may have added background noise and inter-individual variability to the repertoires.

Per the germline V gene (reference sequence), LGHDT is the CDR1 and YNNKEL is the CDR2. Including cysteine and phenylalanine, the CDR3 has 15 amino acids. No DNA sequence is on record. In this chain, TRBV3-1 is recombined with TRBJ2-3; TCRdb reports TRBD2, a call that lacks DNA to check it against. The receptor was isolated from a human donor with ulcerative colitis or Crohn's disease, or a healthy co-twin of an affected twin (not recorded which). Sequences were obtained from blood. The CDR3: CASSQISGMADTQYF.